Listed below are T cell receptor beta chains from one sample, sequenced in a study of blood T cell repertoires in COVID-19. Assay used: immunoSEQ multiplex PCR; TCRdb lists only in-frame clones, some missing. The table includes approximately 150,000 clones, more than 70% detected once. The sample taken for sequencing was PBMCs or T cells enriched from blood (not recorded which). The receptors derive from a man between 60 and 70 years old who had recovered from COVID-19. Each CDR3 is given with its conserved first and last residue. Only some rows state a clone size, as once, few, many or a class for expanded clones.

J	length	V	size	CDR3
TRBJ2-2	17	TRBV27	.	CASRVYWDRRYTGELFF
TRBJ2-7	14	TRBV18	.	CASSPSGTSYEQYF
TRBJ2-1	14	TRBV2	.	CASSDGRAYNEQFF
TRBJ2-7	14	TRBV4-2	.	CASSQGGTTYEQYF
TRBJ2-2	14	TRBV6-6	.	CASSPELNTGELFF
TRBJ1-1	15	TRBV19	.	CASSPYQGTDTEAFF
TRBJ2-5	15	TRBV27	.	CASSLSTGGGETQYF
TRBJ1-1	14	TRBV30	.	CAWSALTGNTEAFF
TRBJ2-4	13	TRBV10-3	.	CAISESGQQIQYF
TRBJ1-1	12	TRBV28	.	CASRRPHGEAFF
TRBJ1-2	14	TRBV27	few	CASRSQGLGYGYTF
TRBJ2-1	17	TRBV7-2	.	CASSLRLAGGINNEQFF
TRBJ2-1	15	TRBV27	.	CASTAQHLPHNEQFF
TRBJ1-1	16	TRBV27	.	CASSWGRGMVSTEAFF
TRBJ1-2	14	TRBV3-1/TRBV3-2	.	CASSHRTGLGGYTF
TRBJ2-7	15	TRBV7-2	once	CASSLAYRGSYEQYF
TRBJ1-2	13	TRBV2	.	CASKTDRAGGYTF
TRBJ1-2	14	TRBV7-8	.	CASSQDRGPGGYTF
TRBJ2-3	14	TRBV7-3	.	CASSRDRRTDTQYF
TRBJ2-7	15	TRBV18	once	CASSPTGTGVVEQYF
TRBJ2-2	14	TRBV28	.	CASLDRSNTGELFF
TRBJ2-5	17	TRBV5-1	once	CASSLASRSGRQETQYF
TRBJ1-5	13	TRBV30	.	CAWRDRGLQPQHF
TRBJ2-2	15	TRBV4-2	.	CASSQAGVESGELFF
TRBJ1-6	15	TRBV30	once	CAWSPQGGANSPLHF
TRBJ2-7	14	TRBV5-1	.	CASSLAGPPYEQYF
TRBJ1-2	14	TRBV28	.	CASSFRAGHYGYTF
TRBJ1-1	15	TRBV15	once	CATSKSQGTYTEAFF
TRBJ1-1	14	TRBV19	.	CASSPRQGRTEAFF
TRBJ1-5	15	TRBV4-1	.	CASSPGQGSDQPQHF
TRBJ2-7	13	TRBV5-1	few	CASSLKRAVEQYF
TRBJ1-5	13	TRBV29-1	few	CSVQGSGDQPQHF
TRBJ1-4	16	TRBV19	.	CASSGGIGTGNEKLFF
TRBJ1-1	15	TRBV11-2	.	CASSFKWTGDTEAFF
TRBJ2-2	15	TRBV2	.	CASSDRGRGTGELFF
TRBJ2-3	17	TRBV6-2/TRBV6-3	.	CASSYRRGQGPTDTQYF
TRBJ1-2	12	TRBV6-5	.	CASRPDSPGYTF
TRBJ2-1	15	TRBV5-1	once	CASSTGLAAPNEQFF
TRBJ1-1	14	TRBV7-6	.	CASSLYQGNTEAFF
TRBJ1-4	17	TRBV4-1	.	CASSRDPGRVANEKLFF
TRBJ1-2	15	TRBV9	.	CASSVEVQGNYGYTF
TRBJ2-7	12	TRBV14	.	CASSHVNYEQYF
TRBJ1-4	13	TRBV5-1	.	CASSLGQTEKLFF
TRBJ2-1	20	TRBV28	.	CASSNRGGSSVRGFYNEQFF
TRBJ1-1	13	TRBV3-1/TRBV3-2	few	CASSSLRGTEAFF
TRBJ1-2	13	TRBV13	.	CASSVPSTYGYTF
TRBJ2-2	13	TRBV5-1	.	CASSSLTTGELFF
TRBJ2-7	14	TRBV6-6	.	CASSYELAIYEQYF
TRBJ1-3	12	TRBV9	.	CASSVGGNTIYF
TRBJ1-6	14	TRBV5-6	.	CASSRATDNSPLHF
TRBJ2-7	16	TRBV23-1	.	CASSQPDKQDSYEQYF
TRBJ2-7	15	TRBV2	.	CASSEAQVTRSRQYF
TRBJ2-5	11	TRBV30	.	CAWGPQETQYF